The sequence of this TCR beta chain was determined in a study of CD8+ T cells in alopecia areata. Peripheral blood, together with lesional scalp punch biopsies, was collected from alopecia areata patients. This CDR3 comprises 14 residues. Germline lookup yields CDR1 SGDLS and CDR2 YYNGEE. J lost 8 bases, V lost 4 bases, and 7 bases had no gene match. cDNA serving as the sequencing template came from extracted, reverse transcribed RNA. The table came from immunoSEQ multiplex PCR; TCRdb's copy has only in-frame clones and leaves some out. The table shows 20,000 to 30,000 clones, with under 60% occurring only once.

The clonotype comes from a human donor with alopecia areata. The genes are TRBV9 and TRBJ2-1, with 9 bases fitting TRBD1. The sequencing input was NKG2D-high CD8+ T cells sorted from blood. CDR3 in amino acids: CASSPGQGRDEQFF. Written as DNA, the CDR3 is TGTGCCAGCAGCCCGGGACAGGGTAGGGATGAGCAGTTCTTC.